This TCR beta chain came from a study of T cell repertoires in cytomegalovirus infection. Study-level information: Recently identified HLA-C-restricted and well-studied HLA-B-restricted CMV epitopes were used.

Points on this clonotype: The antigen is unknown.

TCRdb re-called the reads with MiXCR, one entry per CDR3 protein. The data show about 830,000 distinct CDR3 sequences, around a third seen once. The CDR3 contains 15 residues. Germline CDR1 MNHEY, CDR2 SMNVEV (reference sequence). V was cut by 5 bases and J by 4 bases, with 17 bases left in between. The V and J genes are TRBV27 and TRBJ1-2; D might be TRBD1 (5 bases). The sequence was collected from a human donor in good health (CMV status not recorded). Some clones in this sample may be carry-over from other donors' samples. The sequences come from cultured CD8+ T cells from PBMCs, collected from culture after CMV antigen stimulation. Here the CDR3 reads CASSAGGLPFYGYTF. DNA for the CDR3: TGTGCCAGCAGTGCCGGGGGACTCCCGTTCTATGGCTACACCTTC.